This is a list of T cell receptor beta chains from one sample in a study of shared clonotypes between healthy human individuals. Clones were sequenced by immunoSEQ multiplex PCR, and TCRdb holds only the in-frame ones, with some missing. The data contain 450,000 to 500,000 clones, over 70% of them singletons. The sequenced sample consisted of PBMCs. These receptors were obtained from a woman in her 40s in good health. Some clones in this sample may be carry-over from other donors' samples. CDR3s include the opening cysteine and the closing phenylalanine or tryptophan. The order of the fields is V gene, clone size, D gene, J gene, CDR3 DNA, CDR3 protein. A D gene is named only where the DNA matches it firmly. Expanded clones are given a class, and other clones once, few, many or no size at all.

>TRBV7-9|-|TRBD2|TRBJ2-3
TGTGCCAGCAGCACCGGACTAGATTTCTCTGCAGATACGCAGTATTTT
CASSTGLDFSADTQYF
>TRBV15|-|-|TRBJ2-5
TGTGCCACCAGCGCGGTGGGGCACCAAGAGACCCAGTACTTC
CATSAVGHQETQYF
>TRBV5-1|-|-|TRBJ2-6
TGCGCCAGCAGCTTGACGAGCTCTGGGGCCAACGTCCTGACTTTC
CASSLTSSGANVLTF
>TRBV19|-|TRBD2|TRBJ2-7
TGTGCCAGTAGTACGGCCCTAGCGGCCTACGAGCAGTACTTC
CASSTALAAYEQYF
>TRBV11-2|-|-|TRBJ1-5
TGTGCCAGCAGCTTAGATCCGGATCAGCCCCAGCATTTT
CASSLDPDQPQHF
>TRBV7-8|-|-|TRBJ2-1
TGTGCCAGCAGCCGTCCATACAATGAGCAGTTCTTC
CASSRPYNEQFF
>TRBV28|-|-|TRBJ2-7
TGTGCCAGCATGTCTGGGTTAGCTCCCTACGAGCAGTACTTC
CASMSGLAPYEQYF
>TRBV7-9|-|-|TRBJ1-5
TGTGCCAGCGTGAGACCCTCAGGAAATCAGCCCCAGCATTTT
CASVRPSGNQPQHF
>TRBV5-6|-|-|TRBJ1-1
TGTGCCAGCAGCCCTCGAGTGGTTTGGACTGAAGCTTTCTTT
CASSPRVVWTEAFF
>TRBV10-3|-|TRBD2|TRBJ2-7
TGTGCCATCATGCCAGCGGGGGGAACTTACGAGCAGTACTTC
CAIMPAGGTYEQYF
>TRBV28|-|TRBD2|TRBJ2-1
TGTGCCAGCAGTCTCAACCGGGGACTAGCGGGAGTTCTTGAGCAGTTCTTC
CASSLNRGLAGVLEQFF
>TRBV27|-|TRBD1|TRBJ1-4
TGTGCCAGCAGTTTATATACAGGGGCAACTAATGAAAAACTGTTTTTT
CASSLYTGATNEKLFF
>TRBV29-1|-|-|TRBJ2-5
TGCAGCGTTGTCGAAGGAGAGACCCAGTACTTC
CSVVEGETQYF
>TRBV7-9|-|-|TRBJ2-1
TGTGCCAGCAGCTCTCACAGGGACTTTCGCTCCTACAATGAGCAGTTCTTC
CASSSHRDFRSYNEQFF
>TRBV28|-|-|TRBJ2-6
TGTGCCAGCAGTCCCAGAGGTGGGGCCAACGTCCTGACTTTC
CASSPRGGANVLTF
>TRBV15|-|-|TRBJ1-1
TGTGCCACCAGCAGACTATTAACAGAGAACACTGAAGCTTTCTTT
CATSRLLTENTEAFF
>TRBV5-1|few|TRBD2|TRBJ2-6
TGCGCCAGCAGCATAGCGGGAGCCTCTGGGGCCAACGTCCTGACTTTC
CASSIAGASGANVLTF
>TRBV6-5|-|-|TRBJ1-3
TGTGCCAGCCAAAAGCCAGGGTACAGTGGAAACACCATATATTTT
CASQKPGYSGNTIYF
>TRBV28|once|TRBD1|TRBJ2-6
TGTGCCAGCAATGACAGGGTAGGGGTCTCTGGGGCCAACGTCCTGACTTTC
CASNDRVGVSGANVLTF
>TRBV28|-|TRBD1|TRBJ1-5
TGTGCCAGCAGCACACCCCGGACAGGCACCAATCAGCCCCAGCATTTT
CASSTPRTGTNQPQHF
>TRBV9|-|TRBD2|TRBJ2-1
TGTGCCAGCAAGGGGGGACTAGCGGGAGACAATGAGCAGTTCTTC
CASKGGLAGDNEQFF
>TRBV6-5|once|TRBD2|TRBJ2-7
TGTGCCAGCAGTTATGGGACTAGGATCTACGAGCAGTACTTC
CASSYGTRIYEQYF
>TRBV6-5|-|-|TRBJ1-2
TGTGCCAGCAGCCGCGAGGGTGGCCCTGGCTACACCTTC
CASSREGGPGYTF
>TRBV10-3|-|-|TRBJ2-3
TGTGCCATCGGATCGGTCGATCGAGCGGAAACCACAGATACGCAGTATTTT
CAIGSVDRAETTDTQYF
>TRBV2|-|TRBD1|TRBJ2-4
TGTGCCAGCTCAACGGGACAGGCAAGTTACTTC
CASSTGQASYF
>TRBV28|many|-|TRBJ1-2
TGTGCCAGCAACCCGGAGGGCCGGCTAGTCTATGGCTACACCTTC
CASNPEGRLVYGYTF
>TRBV7-9|-|TRBD1|TRBJ2-3
TGTGCCAGCACACGCGGACAGGGGGACAGGGGGACAGATACGCAGTATTTT
CASTRGQGDRGTDTQYF
>TRBV4-3|-|-|TRBJ2-3
TGCGCCAGCAGCCAAAATATAGCGCTGACAGATACGCAGTATTTT
CASSQNIALTDTQYF
>TRBV2|-|TRBD1|TRBJ1-2
TGTGCCAGCAGGGAACAGGGGTCGCGCTACACCTTC
CASREQGSRYTF
>TRBV5-1|once|-|TRBJ2-1
TGCGCCAGCAGCTTGTCCAGGGTCAATGAGCAGTTCTTC
CASSLSRVNEQFF
>TRBV5-1|-|TRBD2|TRBJ2-7
TGCGCCAGCAGCCCCACTAGCGGGAGTGGGGAGCAGTACTTC
CASSPTSGSGEQYF
>TRBV5-1|once|-|TRBJ1-1
TGCGCCAGCAGCTTGATGGGGGCAGGGCGGATGAACACTGAAGCTTTCTTT
CASSLMGAGRMNTEAFF
>TRBV4-1|-|TRBD2|TRBJ2-1
TGCGCCAGCAGCCAAGACCTAGCGGGTGCAAATGAGCAGTTCTTC
CASSQDLAGANEQFF
>TRBV10-3|-|TRBD2|TRBJ2-1
TGTGCCATCAGTTCAGGACTAGCGGGTATTAGCTCCTACAATGAGCAGTTCTTC
CAISSGLAGISSYNEQFF
>TRBV7-9|-|-|TRBJ2-2
TGTGCCAGCAGCTCAATAGCCCAGAACACCGGGGAGCTGTTTTTT
CASSSIAQNTGELFF
>TRBV6-5|-|-|TRBJ1-1
TGTGCCGCGCGAGGGGTCGACGTGGGTGAAGCTTTCTTT
CAARGVDVGEAFF
>TRBV7-3|-|TRBD1|TRBJ1-2
TGTGCCAGCAGCTTCTCAAACCGGGACAGGGGATTTGGGGGCTACACCTTC
CASSFSNRDRGFGGYTF
>TRBV9|-|-|TRBJ2-7
TGTGCCAGCAGCACAGGACAGAACTCCTACGAGCAGTACTTC
CASSTGQNSYEQYF
>TRBV7-2|-|TRBD2|TRBJ2-3
TGTGCCAGCAGCCCATGGGCGGGAGGGAGCACAGATACGCAGTATTTT
CASSPWAGGSTDTQYF
>TRBV19|-|-|TRBJ1-2
TGTGCCAGTAGTCCAGGGCGCGGGTATGGCTACACCTTC
CASSPGRGYGYTF
>TRBV9|once|-|TRBJ2-3
TGTGCCAGTACCCCCGGGTTGGCGGGAGATACGCAGTATTTT
CASTPGLAGDTQYF